These T cell receptor beta chains were read from a single sample in a study of blood T cell repertoires in COVID-19. Data came from immunoSEQ multiplex PCR; TCRdb stores just in-frame clones and leaves some out. The sample has some 160,000 clones, around 75% seen once. Material for sequencing was peripheral blood. The origin of the receptors is a woman older than 75 with acute or convalescent COVID-19. Each CDR3 is given with its conserved first and last residue. D genes are given only for firm matches. For some rows the clone size is stated as once, few or many, or as a class when expanded; others skip it.

cdr3_nt cdr3_aa v_call cdr3_length d_call j_call clone_size
TGCGCCAGCAGTGAGAATGGGGCTAGCACAGATACGCAGTATTTT CASSENGASTDTQYF TRBV10-2 15 - TRBJ2-3 -
TGCGCCAGCAGCCAAGGACCGACTTACCAAGAGACCCAGTACTTC CASSQGPTYQETQYF TRBV4-1 15 - TRBJ2-5 few
TGTGCCAGCAGCCCCGGGGATGAGCAGTTCTTC CASSPGDEQFF TRBV12-3/TRBV12-4 11 - TRBJ2-1 -
TGTACCAGCAGCTCCGGACTAGCGGGAGGTAGCACGCAGTATTTT CTSSSGLAGGSTQYF TRBV13 15 TRBD2 TRBJ2-3 -
TGCGCCAGCAGCCCGTTTGGAGATCAGCCCCAGCATTTT CASSPFGDQPQHF TRBV5-1 13 - TRBJ1-5 -
TGTGCCAGCTCACCGTTCACTGGTGACACTGAAGCTTTCTTT CASSPFTGDTEAFF TRBV18 14 - TRBJ1-1 -
TGTGCCAGCACCTCCGGGGGGTCCCCGCGGGGCTACACCTTC CASTSGGSPRGYTF TRBV6-5 14 - TRBJ1-2 -
TGTGCCAGCAGCTTGGGCCCCCCCAAATCTGGGGCCAACGTCCTGACTTTC CASSLGPPKSGANVLTF TRBV7-8 17 - TRBJ2-6 few
TGTGCCAGCAGCCTATCCGGGGGGCAGTCTGAAGCTTTCTTT CASSLSGGQSEAFF TRBV3-1/TRBV3-2 14 - TRBJ1-1 -
TGTGCCAGCTCATCGGACAGGACACGCTCTGGAAACACCATATATTTT CASSSDRTRSGNTIYF TRBV18 16 TRBD1 TRBJ1-3 -
TGTGCCAGTAGTTTGAGAACTAGCGGGGCGACCTACGAGCAGTACTTC CASSLRTSGATYEQYF TRBV19 16 TRBD2 TRBJ2-7 -
TGCGCCAGCAGCTTGGGAGGGGGGGCCGATGAGCAGTTCTTC CASSLGGGADEQFF TRBV5-1 14 - TRBJ2-1 -
TGTGCCAGCAGCTCCCCCTCGGAGGGGGGGGAGACCCAGTACTTC CASSSPSEGGETQYF TRBV5-4 15 - TRBJ2-5 -
TGTGCCAGCAGTTTACGGGGTAGCGGGACCAATGAGCAGTTCTTC CASSLRGSGTNEQFF TRBV28 15 TRBD2 TRBJ2-1 once
TGCGCCAGCAGCTTCTCGGGACAGAACACTGAAGCTTTCTTT CASSFSGQNTEAFF TRBV5-1 14 - TRBJ1-1 -
TGTGCCAGCAATTCGGGACAGGGTTTTGGCTACACCTTC CASNSGQGFGYTF TRBV12-3/TRBV12-4 13 TRBD1 TRBJ1-2 -
TGTGCCAGTCAGGGGGCAGGCGCTGAAGCTTTCTTT CASQGAGAEAFF TRBV28 12 TRBD1 TRBJ1-1 -
TGCGCCAGCAGCTTGGCCGTACTAGCGGGGGGGCGAGATACGCAGTATTTT CASSLAVLAGGRDTQYF TRBV5-1 17 TRBD2 TRBJ2-3 -
TGTGCCAGCAGCCAAGCCGGGACAGGGTATGGCTACACCTTC CASSQAGTGYGYTF TRBV4-2 14 TRBD1 TRBJ1-2 -
TGTGCCAGCAGTTACCGACTAGCGGGCAACAATGAGCAGTTCTTC CASSYRLAGNNEQFF TRBV6-2/TRBV6-3 15 TRBD2 TRBJ2-1 many